This TCR beta chain came from a study of T cell repertoires in cytomegalovirus infection. In the study overall: Signatures in public TCR beta sequences pointed to both CMV infection and matching HLA type. Notes on the study in general: Within the response measured ex vivo, HLA-C-restricted CMV-specific TCR beta clonotypes were dominant. Of the TCR beta families, the public ones yielded a cumulative frequency that identified carriers of CMV plus the relevant HLA.

This clonotype was detected many times. No antigen is known for it. CDR3 length: 12 residues. Germline CDR1 reads SNHLY; CDR2 reads FYNNEI. Trimming removed 7 bases from V and 9 bases from J, with 13 bases in between. Each CDR3 protein gets one entry after TCRdb re-called the reads with MiXCR. The table lists under 150,000 distinct CDR3 sequences, about 10% of them singletons. This TCR was recovered from a human donor in good health (CMV status not recorded). Some clones in this sample may be carry-over from other donors' samples. The sample was PBMCs. J is TRBJ2-1 and V is TRBV2, with D possibly TRBD2 on 6 matching bases. CDR3 loop: CASKKGTVEQFF. As DNA, the CDR3 is TGTGCCAGCAAGAAGGGGACTGTTGAGCAGTTCTTC.